This is a list of T cell receptor beta chains from one sample in a study of blood T cells in healthy people across ages. Using its own MiXCR run on the 5' RACE reads, TCRdb lists one record per CDR3 protein. This sample yields 1.6 million or so distinct CDR3 sequences, of which 30% to 40% are seen a single time; roughly 12% belongs to the top ten. The source material was blood. The receptor set was obtained from a woman in her 30s in good health. Each CDR3 is given with its conserved first and last residue. The order of the fields is D gene, J gene, V gene, clone size, CDR3 DNA, CDR3 protein. D genes are given only for firm matches. Not all rows give a size; the values are once, few, many and, for expanded clones, a class.

>-|TRBJ2-3|TRBV11-2|few
TGTGCCAGCAGCTTATTCTACGGCGGCACAGATACGCAGTATTTT
CASSLFYGGTDTQYF
>-|TRBJ2-1|TRBV20-1|-
TGCAGTGCTGCCAAAAGGGAGCAGTTCTTC
CSAAKREQFF
>-|TRBJ2-7|TRBV4-3|-
TGCGCCAGCAGCCAAGACGCCTTTAGCTCCTACGAGCAGTACTTC
CASSQDAFSSYEQYF
>-|TRBJ1-1|TRBV5-6|-
TGTGCCAGCAGCACATCGGGGAGGACTGAAGCTTTCTTT
CASSTSGRTEAFF
>-|TRBJ1-2|TRBV10-3|-
TGTGCCATCAGAACAGCTAACTATGGCTACACCTTC
CAIRTANYGYTF
>TRBD1|TRBJ1-2|TRBV27|-
TGTGCCAGCAGTTATAAACCCGGGACAGGGGGCAATGGCTACACCTTC
CASSYKPGTGGNGYTF
>TRBD2|TRBJ2-7|TRBV20-1|few
TGCAGTGCCAGACTAGCGGGACCCTACGAGCAGTACTTC
CSARLAGPYEQYF
>-|TRBJ1-6|TRBV2|few
TGTGCCAGCAGTGTTTCGAGCCCAGTGTCTTCACCCCTCCACTTT
CASSVSSPVSSPLHF
>TRBD2|TRBJ2-2|TRBV28|few
TGTGCCAGCGGCATTAGCGGGAGGAACACCGGGGAGCTGTTTTTT
CASGISGRNTGELFF
>TRBD1|TRBJ1-2|TRBV29-1|many
TGCAGCGTCCTCACTTGGACAGGGAATGGCTACACCTTC
CSVLTWTGNGYTF
>TRBD1|TRBJ2-1|TRBV20-1|-
TGCAGTGTTTACCGCCGGGACAGGGTGGAGAATGAGCAGTTCTTC
CSVYRRDRVENEQFF
>-|TRBJ2-2|TRBV29-1|-
TGCAGCGTCGATGCCACTACGAACACCGGGGAGCTGTTTTTT
CSVDATTNTGELFF
>TRBD1|TRBJ2-1|TRBV27|-
TGTGCCAGCAGTTTGGTGGACAGGTTCTACAATGAGCAGTTCTTC
CASSLVDRFYNEQFF
>TRBD1|TRBJ2-3|TRBV24-1|-
TGTGCCACCAGTGAGCCTGGACAGGGGCCAGATACGCAGTATTTT
CATSEPGQGPDTQYF
>-|TRBJ2-1|TRBV12-3/TRBV12-4|-
TGTGCCAGCAGTTTAGAGGCCAGGGCTACTGTTCGGTTCTTC
CASSLEARATVRFF
>TRBD1|TRBJ2-1|TRBV5-5|-
TGTGCCAGCAGCTTGTCTGGACAGGGGGCGTCTGAGCAGTTCTTC
CASSLSGQGASEQFF
>-|TRBJ2-6|TRBV3-1|-
TGTGCCAGCACCCACTGGGGGTCGGGATTTGCCGGGGCCAACGTCCTGACTTTC
CASTHWGSGFAGANVLTF